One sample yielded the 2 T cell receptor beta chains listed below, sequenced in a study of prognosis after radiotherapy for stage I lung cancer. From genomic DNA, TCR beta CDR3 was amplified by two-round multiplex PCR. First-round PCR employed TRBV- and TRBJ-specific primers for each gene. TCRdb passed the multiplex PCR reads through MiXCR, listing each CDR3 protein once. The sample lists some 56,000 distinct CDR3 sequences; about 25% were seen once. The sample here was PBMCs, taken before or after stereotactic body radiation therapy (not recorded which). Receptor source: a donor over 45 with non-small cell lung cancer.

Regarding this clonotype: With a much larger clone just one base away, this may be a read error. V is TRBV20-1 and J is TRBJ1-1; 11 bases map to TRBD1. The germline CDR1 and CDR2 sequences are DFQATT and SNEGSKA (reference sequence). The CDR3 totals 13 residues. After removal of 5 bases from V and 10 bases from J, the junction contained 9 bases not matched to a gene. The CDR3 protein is CSAWTGGRTVAFF. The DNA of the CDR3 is TGCAGTGCTTGGACAGGGGGCCGTACGGTAGCTTTCTTT.

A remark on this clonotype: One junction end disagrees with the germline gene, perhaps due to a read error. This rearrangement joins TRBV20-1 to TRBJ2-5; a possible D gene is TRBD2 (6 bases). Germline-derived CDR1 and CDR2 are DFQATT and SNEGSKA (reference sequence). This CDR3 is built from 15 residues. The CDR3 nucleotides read TGCAGTGCTCCGGAAGGGGCGCGGGGCCAAGAGACGCAGTACTTC. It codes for CSAPEGARGQETQYF.